This TCR beta chain emerged from a study of cytomegalovirus exposure and HLA in healthy donors. Turning to the study itself: Of fewer than 450 genotyped donors, roughly 86% clustered with self-reported Caucasian donors.

Germline trimming cut 8 bases from V and 1 base from J; bases unmatched to any gene: 4. The V gene's germline CDR1 is GTSNPN and CDR2 SVGIG (reference sequence). CDR3 length: 12 residues. The PCR made use of 60 Vbeta and 13 Jbeta primers. Repertoires were generated with immunoSEQ multiplex PCR, while TCRdb's copy carries only in-frame clones and drops some. The sample's table shows roughly 40,000 clones. Sequencing used PBMCs. The sequence was collected from a man younger than 40 in good health and CMV-seronegative. The V and J genes are TRBV30 and TRBJ1-2; 7 bases fit TRBD1. The CDR3 loop is CARDSRNYGYTF. The CDR3 DNA follows: TGTGCCCGGGACAGCCGTAACTATGGCTACACCTTC.